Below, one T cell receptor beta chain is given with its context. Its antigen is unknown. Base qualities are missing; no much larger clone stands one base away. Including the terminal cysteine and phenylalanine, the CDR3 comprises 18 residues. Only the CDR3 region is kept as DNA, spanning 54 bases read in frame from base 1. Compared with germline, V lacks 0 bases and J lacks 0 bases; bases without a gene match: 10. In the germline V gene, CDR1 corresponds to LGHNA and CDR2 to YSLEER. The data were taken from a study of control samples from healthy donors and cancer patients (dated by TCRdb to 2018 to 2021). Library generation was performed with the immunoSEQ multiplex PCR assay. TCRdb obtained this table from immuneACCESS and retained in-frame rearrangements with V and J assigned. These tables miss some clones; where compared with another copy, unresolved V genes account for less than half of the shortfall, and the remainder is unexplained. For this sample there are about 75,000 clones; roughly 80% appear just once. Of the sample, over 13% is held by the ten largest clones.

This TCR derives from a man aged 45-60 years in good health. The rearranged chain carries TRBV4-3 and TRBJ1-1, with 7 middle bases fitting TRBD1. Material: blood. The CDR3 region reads CASSQDGTTGRMNTEAFF. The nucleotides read TGCGCCAGCAGCCAAGACGGCACGACAGGGAGGATGAACACTGAAGCTTTCTTT.